This is a list of T cell receptor beta chains from one sample in a study of blood T cell repertoires in COVID-19. Produced via immunoSEQ multiplex PCR; TCRdb's table is partial and in-frame only. The sample lists 350,000 or so clones, 80% to 95% occurring once. The sequencing sample was made of PBMCs or T cells enriched from blood (not recorded which). These receptors all stem from a woman in her thirties who had recovered from COVID-19. CDR3s include the opening cysteine and the closing phenylalanine or tryptophan. A D gene is named only where the DNA matches it firmly. A row's size may be missing; if present it is once, few, many or a size class.

CDR3 DNA,CDR3 protein,V gene,J gene,D gene,CDR3 length,clone size
TGTGCCAGCAGCGCCGTGGGCGTCGCCCACGAGCAGTACTTC,CASSAVGVAHEQYF,TRBV9,TRBJ2-7,NA,14,NA
TGTGCCAGCAGCCCGGGACAGGGGGTACAGCCCCAGCATTTT,CASSPGQGVQPQHF,TRBV7-9,TRBJ1-5,TRBD1,14,NA
TGTGCCATCAGACTAGGACAGGGGGCGTCCACCGGGGAGCTGTTTTTT,CAIRLGQGASTGELFF,TRBV10-3,TRBJ2-2,TRBD1,16,NA
TGTGCCAGCAGCTTAGCGGCAGGCGCAACCTACGAGCAGTACTTC,CASSLAAGATYEQYF,TRBV11-2,TRBJ2-7,NA,15,NA
TGTGCCAGCAGCTTAACAGGGAGCTCCTATAATTCACCCCTCCACTTT,CASSLTGSSYNSPLHF,TRBV7-2,TRBJ1-6,NA,16,NA
TGTGCCAGCATACTAGGGCGGAGCAATCAGCCCCAGCATTTT,CASILGRSNQPQHF,TRBV27,TRBJ1-5,NA,14,NA
TGCGCCAGCAGCCAAGCCCCCCAATCTAATGAAAAACTGTTTTTT,CASSQAPQSNEKLFF,TRBV4-1,TRBJ1-4,NA,15,NA
TGTGCCAGCAGTACTCATACAGGGGCTAACTATGGCTACACCTTC,CASSTHTGANYGYTF,TRBV6-5,TRBJ1-2,TRBD1,15,NA
TGTGCCATAGGGCAGGGTAGACCAGATACGCAGTATTTT,CAIGQGRPDTQYF,TRBV19,TRBJ2-3,NA,13,NA
TGCGCCAGCGGAATAACTAGCGGGGCTGGCAATGAGCAGTTCTTC,CASGITSGAGNEQFF,TRBV5-1,TRBJ2-1,TRBD2,15,NA
TGTGCCAGCAGACTACTAGCGGGGGGCCCCGGGGAGCTGTTTTTT,CASRLLAGGPGELFF,TRBV28,TRBJ2-2,TRBD2,15,NA
TGCGCCAGCAGCTTAAGTAGGCAGGGGTTTGAACCCCTCCACTTT,CASSLSRQGFEPLHF,TRBV5-1,TRBJ1-6,NA,15,once
TGTGCCAGTGGGACAGGGAATTGGGACAATGAGCAGTTCTTC,CASGTGNWDNEQFF,TRBV19,TRBJ2-1,TRBD1,14,NA
TGTGCCAGCAGCCAAGTCCTCAATTCACCCCTCCACTTT,CASSQVLNSPLHF,TRBV3-1/TRBV3-2,TRBJ1-6,NA,13,once
TGTGCCAGCAGCCCTATTAGCAATCAGCCCCAGCATTTT,CASSPISNQPQHF,TRBV28,TRBJ1-5,NA,13,NA
TGTGCCAGCAGCGTAGAGGCAGGGTGGGGCCAAGAGACCCAGTACTTC,CASSVEAGWGQETQYF,TRBV9,TRBJ2-5,NA,16,NA
TGTGCCAGCAGTCTAATGAACACTGAAGCTTTCTTT,CASSLMNTEAFF,TRBV28,TRBJ1-1,NA,12,NA
TGTGCCAGCAGCCAAGATCCCCTGGGGGGGGCTTCTGGGGCCAACGTCCTGACTTTC,CASSQDPLGGASGANVLTF,TRBV4-2,TRBJ2-6,NA,19,NA
TGTGCCAGCAGTGCTCGACAGGGTTGGGAGCAGTACTTC,CASSARQGWEQYF,TRBV27,TRBJ2-7,TRBD1,13,NA
TGTGCCAGCAGCCCGAGACAGGGGTCACCCCTCCACTTT,CASSPRQGSPLHF,TRBV7-2,TRBJ1-6,TRBD1,13,NA
TGTGCCAGCAGCTCGGACACTGAAGCTTTCTTT,CASSSDTEAFF,TRBV5-6,TRBJ1-1,NA,11,NA
TGTGCCAGCAGTTTTTTCCAATCCTACGAGCAGTACTTC,CASSFFQSYEQYF,TRBV28,TRBJ2-7,NA,13,NA
TGTGCCAGCAGCCCCCAGACTAGCGCGAAGTACAATGAGCAGTTCTTC,CASSPQTSAKYNEQFF,TRBV7-2,TRBJ2-1,TRBD2,16,NA
TGCGCCAGCAGTCAATATGCCATGACAGGTGCCGCGTTGTACGAGCAGTACTTC,CASSQYAMTGAALYEQYF,TRBV23-1,TRBJ2-7,NA,18,once
TGTGCCAGCAGTCCCCCACGTTCAAGCGGGGGAACAGATACGCAGTATTTT,CASSPPRSSGGTDTQYF,TRBV2,TRBJ2-3,TRBD2,17,NA
TGCGCCAGCAGCTTGGCCACAGGGGAGAGCACAGATACGCAGTATTTT,CASSLATGESTDTQYF,TRBV5-1,TRBJ2-3,TRBD1,16,NA
TGCGCCAGCAGTCGTAGAGGACAGGGATACCACGAGCAGTACTTC,CASSRRGQGYHEQYF,TRBV5-1,TRBJ2-7,TRBD1,15,NA
TGTGCCAGCTCGAACGGGAGGGATACGCAGTATTTT,CASSNGRDTQYF,TRBV6-5,TRBJ2-3,TRBD2,12,NA
TGTGCCACCAGTGATTATGAGGGTCACGAGCAGTACTTC,CATSDYEGHEQYF,TRBV24-1,TRBJ2-7,NA,13,NA
TGTGCCAGCAGTTTCGAGGGAGGGGAGAACACTGAAGCTTTCTTT,CASSFEGGENTEAFF,TRBV28,TRBJ1-1,NA,15,NA
TGTGCCAGCAGCCCAGACAGGGTGGCGACCCAGTACTTC,CASSPDRVATQYF,TRBV11-1,TRBJ2-5,TRBD1,13,NA
TGTGCCAGCAGCCCGACGACTAGCGGGAGGTACGAGCAGTACTTC,CASSPTTSGRYEQYF,TRBV6-6,TRBJ2-7,TRBD2,15,NA
TGTGCCAGCAGCCGACTAGCGGGGGCCTACGAGCAGTACTTC,CASSRLAGAYEQYF,TRBV6-5,TRBJ2-7,TRBD2,14,NA
TGTGCCAGCTCACCTCCACTAGCTTATTTCACAGATACGCAGTATTTT,CASSPPLAYFTDTQYF,TRBV18,TRBJ2-3,NA,16,NA
TGTGCCAGCAGCCGGCGGGGCGTCGCGGGAAACACCATATATTTT,CASSRRGVAGNTIYF,TRBV14,TRBJ1-3,NA,15,NA
TGTGCCAGCAGCTCGGGACTAGCGGGAGGGAATGAGCAGTTCTTC,CASSSGLAGGNEQFF,TRBV11-3,TRBJ2-1,TRBD2,15,NA
TGTGCCAGCAGCTTAAGTGGACGGGATTCGTTCACCGGGGAGCTGTTTTTT,CASSLSGRDSFTGELFF,TRBV7-3,TRBJ2-2,NA,17,NA
TGTGCCAGCAGCGCGCCGGGGACAGGGGAGGGTTGGGGCTACACCTTC,CASSAPGTGEGWGYTF,TRBV9,TRBJ1-2,TRBD1,16,NA
TGTGCCAGCAGCTTGACACAGGGTAGGGAGACCCAGTACTTC,CASSLTQGRETQYF,TRBV5-8,TRBJ2-5,NA,14,NA
TGTGCCATCAGTGAGTCTACGGGGTCCCCCCTCCACTTT,CAISESTGSPLHF,TRBV10-3,TRBJ1-6,NA,13,NA
TGTGCCAGCAGCCCCGCCCCAGGCCACACTGAAGCTTTCTTT,CASSPAPGHTEAFF,TRBV7-9,TRBJ1-1,NA,14,NA
TGTGCCACTGTTCGTCTAGCGGGAGGGCCGGGCACCGGGGAGCTGTTTTTT,CATVRLAGGPGTGELFF,TRBV19,TRBJ2-2,TRBD2,17,NA
TGTGCCAGCAGTTCCCGGGACAGAGGCGAGCAGTACTTC,CASSSRDRGEQYF,TRBV7-2,TRBJ2-7,TRBD1,13,few
TGTGCCAGCATCCCAGGGGGATCCTATGGCTACACCTTC,CASIPGGSYGYTF,TRBV28,TRBJ1-2,TRBD1,13,NA
TGTGCCAGCAGCTTAGGGACAGTTAGCAATCAGCCCCAGCATTTT,CASSLGTVSNQPQHF,TRBV7-8,TRBJ1-5,NA,15,NA
TGTGCCAGCATTCCTCTTCGCGGGTCCCATGGGCATACGCAGTATTTT,CASIPLRGSHGHTQYF,TRBV6-4,TRBJ2-3,NA,16,NA
TGCGCCAGCAGCCAAGCTTCTCCGGGGGGGCAGTCGGGCTACACCTTC,CASSQASPGGQSGYTF,TRBV4-3,TRBJ1-2,NA,16,once